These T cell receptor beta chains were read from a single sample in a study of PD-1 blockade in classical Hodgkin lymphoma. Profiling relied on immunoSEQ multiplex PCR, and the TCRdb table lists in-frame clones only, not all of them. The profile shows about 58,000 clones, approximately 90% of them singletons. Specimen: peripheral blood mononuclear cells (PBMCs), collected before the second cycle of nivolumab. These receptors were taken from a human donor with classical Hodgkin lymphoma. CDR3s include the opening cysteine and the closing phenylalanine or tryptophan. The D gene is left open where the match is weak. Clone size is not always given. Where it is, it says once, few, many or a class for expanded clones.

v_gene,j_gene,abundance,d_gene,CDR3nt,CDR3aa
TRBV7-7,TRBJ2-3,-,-,TGTGCCAGCAGCTTAGTCTTATCGACCAGCACAGATACGCAGTATTTT,CASSLVLSTSTDTQYF
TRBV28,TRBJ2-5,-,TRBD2,TGTGCCAGCAGTTCCATAACTAGCGGGAGTCAGACCCAGTACTTC,CASSSITSGSQTQYF
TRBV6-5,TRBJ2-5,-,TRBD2,TGTGCCAGCACCGATACGACTAGCACGGGAGAGACCCAGTACTTC,CASTDTTSTGETQYF
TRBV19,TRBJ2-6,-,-,TGTGCCAGTAGTCACGGAAGGGGTGGTGGGGCCAACGTCCTGACTTTC,CASSHGRGGGANVLTF
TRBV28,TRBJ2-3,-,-,TGTGCCAGCAGTGACTCACCGACTCGCACAGATACGCAGTATTTT,CASSDSPTRTDTQYF
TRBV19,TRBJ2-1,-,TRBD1,TGTGCCAGTTCCGGACAGGGCAGGTACAATGAGCAGTTCTTC,CASSGQGRYNEQFF
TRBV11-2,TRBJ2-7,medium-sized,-,TGTGCCAGCAGCTTAGATCCCCAAGACTACGAGCAGTACTTC,CASSLDPQDYEQYF
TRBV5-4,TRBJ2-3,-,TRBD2,TGTGCCAGCAGCTTAGCGGGGAGCGATACGCAGTATTTT,CASSLAGSDTQYF
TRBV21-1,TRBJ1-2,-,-,TGTGCCAGCAGCAAAGGGGTTTGCTATGGCTACACCTTC,CASSKGVCYGYTF
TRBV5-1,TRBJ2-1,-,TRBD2,TGCGCCAGCAGCTATAGCGGGAGTTCCTACAATGAGCAGTTCTTC,CASSYSGSSYNEQFF
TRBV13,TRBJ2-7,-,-,TGTGCCAGCAGCACCGGGTCCTACGAGCAGTACTTC,CASSTGSYEQYF
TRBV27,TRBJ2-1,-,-,TGTGCCAGCAGTTTACTCCCCAGGGAGGTGTTAGGCAATGAGCAGTTCTTC,CASSLLPREVLGNEQFF
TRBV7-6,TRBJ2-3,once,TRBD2,TGTGCCAGCAGCTTCTTAGCGGGGGAGGTATCTAGCACAGATACGCAGTATTTT,CASSFLAGEVSSTDTQYF
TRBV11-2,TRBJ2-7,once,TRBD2,TGTGCCAGCAGCTTTGCTAGCGGTGCCTACGAGCAGTACTTC,CASSFASGAYEQYF
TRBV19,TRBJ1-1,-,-,TGTGCCAGTATCGGGCAGGCGAAAACTGAAGCTTTCTTT,CASIGQAKTEAFF
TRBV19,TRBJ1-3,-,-,TGTGCCAGTCAGGGAAGTGGAAACACCATATATTTT,CASQGSGNTIYF
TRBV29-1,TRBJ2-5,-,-,TGCAGCGTTGAAGGTGCCGCTGTTCGGGAGACCCAGTACTTC,CSVEGAAVRETQYF
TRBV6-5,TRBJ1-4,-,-,TGTGCCAGCAGTTACTCCTCAGGAGGGAATGAAAAACTGTTTTTT,CASSYSSGGNEKLFF
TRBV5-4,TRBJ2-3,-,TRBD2,TGTGCCAGCAGCTTGGGTTTGAGTAGCGGGGGGGCCGTCGTAGATACGCAGTATTTT,CASSLGLSSGGAVVDTQYF
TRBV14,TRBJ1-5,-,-,TGTGCCAGCAGCCACGGGGGGAGTCAGCCCCAGCATTTT,CASSHGGSQPQHF
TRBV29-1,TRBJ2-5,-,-,TGCAGCGTTGAAGGTGGGGCCGACAGAACAGCAGAGACCCAGTACTTC,CSVEGGADRTAETQYF
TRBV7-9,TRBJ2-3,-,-,TGTGCCAGCAGCCCAGTGGCGACAGATACGCAGTATTTT,CASSPVATDTQYF
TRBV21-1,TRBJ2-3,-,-,TGTGCCAGCACCGCCCAGGGATGCGGGGCAGATACGCAGTATTTT,CASTAQGCGADTQYF
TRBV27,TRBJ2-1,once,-,TGTGCCAGCAGTAGCCATAGCTGGTCAAGCTCCTACAATGAGCAGTTCTTC,CASSSHSWSSSYNEQFF
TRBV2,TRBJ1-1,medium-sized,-,TGTGCCAGGGGTTCGGGGTCTGAAGCTTTCTTT,CARGSGSEAFF
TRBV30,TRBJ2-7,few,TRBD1,TGTGCCTCTACAAAACCGGGACAGGGGGTCAACGAGCAGTACTTC,CASTKPGQGVNEQYF
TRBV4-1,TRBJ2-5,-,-,TGCGCCAGCAGCCAAGATTCCAGGGAGCTAGAGACCCAGTACTTC,CASSQDSRELETQYF
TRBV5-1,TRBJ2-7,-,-,TGCGCCAGCAGTCTTCAGGGTACCTACGAGCAGTACTTC,CASSLQGTYEQYF
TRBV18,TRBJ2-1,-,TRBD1,TGTGCCAGCAGGACAGGGGGTAATGAGCAGTTCTTC,CASRTGGNEQFF
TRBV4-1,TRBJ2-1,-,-,TGCGCCAGCACCCTGCCGGACTACAATGAGCAGTTCTTC,CASTLPDYNEQFF
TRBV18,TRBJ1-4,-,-,TGTGCCAGCTCACCAGTTTCGGCGAGGGATAATGAAAAACTGTTTTTT,CASSPVSARDNEKLFF
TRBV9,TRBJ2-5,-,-,TGTGCCAGCAGCGTAGAAGGTGGGGGGCAGAGACAGACCCAGTACTTC,CASSVEGGGQRQTQYF
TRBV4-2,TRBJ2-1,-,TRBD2,TGTGCCAGCAGCCAAGACGCGACTAGCGGGGGGGCCTACAATGAGCAGTTCTTC,CASSQDATSGGAYNEQFF
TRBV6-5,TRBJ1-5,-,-,TGTGCCAGCAGTTACTCGTCAGGGTCGGGGAATCAGCCCCAGCATTTT,CASSYSSGSGNQPQHF
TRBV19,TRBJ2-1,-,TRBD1,TGTGCCAGTAGTATTGCACAGGGGGCCAATGAGCAGTTCTTC,CASSIAQGANEQFF
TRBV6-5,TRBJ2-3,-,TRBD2,TGTGCCAGCAGCCTAGCGGGATTCGACACAGATACGCAGTATTTT,CASSLAGFDTDTQYF
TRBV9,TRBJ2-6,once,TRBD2,TGTGCCAGCAGCGTAGTAGCGGGAAACCACTCTGGGGCCAACGTCCTGACTTTC,CASSVVAGNHSGANVLTF
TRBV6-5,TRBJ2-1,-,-,TGTGCCAGCAGTTACTCGGGGAGTGGGAATGAGCAGTTCTTC,CASSYSGSGNEQFF
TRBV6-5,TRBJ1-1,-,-,TGTGCCAGCAGTTACCTAAATCTAGGGGTTACTGAAGCTTTCTTT,CASSYLNLGVTEAFF
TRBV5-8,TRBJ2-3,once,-,TGTGCCAGCAGCTCTCTCAGGAACACAGATACGCAGTATTTT,CASSSLRNTDTQYF
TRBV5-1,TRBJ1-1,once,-,TGCGCCAGCCGTACTTACCCGGCGATAGCTGAAGCTTTCTTT,CASRTYPAIAEAFF
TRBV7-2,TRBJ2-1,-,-,TGTGCCAGCAGCTTAGGGGTTAAAGAGCAGTTCTTC,CASSLGVKEQFF
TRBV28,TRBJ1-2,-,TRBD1,TGTGCCTGCCGATTGAGACAGGGGGATGGCTACACCTTC,CACRLRQGDGYTF
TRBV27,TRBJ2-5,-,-,TGTGCCAGCAGTCCACTGGGCGATCCAGAGACCCAGTACTTC,CASSPLGDPETQYF
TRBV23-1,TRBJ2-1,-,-,TGCGCCAGCGGTCGCCGAAGGACAGCCTACAATGAGCAGTTCTTC,CASGRRRTAYNEQFF
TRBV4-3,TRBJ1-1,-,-,TGCGCCAGCAGCCAAGGTTTGGGATTTGAAGCTTTCTTT,CASSQGLGFEAFF
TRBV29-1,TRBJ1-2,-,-,TGCAGCGTTGAAGGCAGGGGAGACTATGGCTACACCTTC,CSVEGRGDYGYTF
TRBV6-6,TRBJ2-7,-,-,TGTGCCAGCAGGCGTAGCGGCAGCTCCTACGAGCAGTACTTC,CASRRSGSSYEQYF
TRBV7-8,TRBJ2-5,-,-,TGTGCCAGCAGCTTAGCGCAGCCAGGGCAAGAGACCCAGTACTTC,CASSLAQPGQETQYF
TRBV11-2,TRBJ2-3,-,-,TGTGCCAGCAGCTTACAGTTAGTGGCGGGGGCTGGGGATACGCAGTATTTT,CASSLQLVAGAGDTQYF
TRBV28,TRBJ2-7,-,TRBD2,TGTGCCAGCAGTTTGGCTAGCGGGCGGGGCGAGCAGTACTTC,CASSLASGRGEQYF
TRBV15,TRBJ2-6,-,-,TGTGCCACCAGCATCCGGGGAGCTGGGGCCAACGTCCTGACTTTC,CATSIRGAGANVLTF
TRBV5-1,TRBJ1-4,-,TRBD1,TGCGCCAGCAGCCGACAGGGGTCAACTAATGAAAAACTGTTTTTT,CASSRQGSTNEKLFF
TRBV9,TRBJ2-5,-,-,TGTGCCAGCAGCGTGGGCAGCAAACAGAAACAAGAGACCCAGTACTTC,CASSVGSKQKQETQYF
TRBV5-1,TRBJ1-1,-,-,TGCGCCAGCAGGGAAGGGGGGAACACTGAAGCTTTCTTT,CASREGGNTEAFF
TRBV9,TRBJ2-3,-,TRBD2,TGTGCCAGCAGCGGCGGGACTAGCGGGAGCCATACGCAGTATTTT,CASSGGTSGSHTQYF
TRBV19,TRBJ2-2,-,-,TGTGCCAGTAGTATCACCGGGGAGCTGTTTTTT,CASSITGELFF